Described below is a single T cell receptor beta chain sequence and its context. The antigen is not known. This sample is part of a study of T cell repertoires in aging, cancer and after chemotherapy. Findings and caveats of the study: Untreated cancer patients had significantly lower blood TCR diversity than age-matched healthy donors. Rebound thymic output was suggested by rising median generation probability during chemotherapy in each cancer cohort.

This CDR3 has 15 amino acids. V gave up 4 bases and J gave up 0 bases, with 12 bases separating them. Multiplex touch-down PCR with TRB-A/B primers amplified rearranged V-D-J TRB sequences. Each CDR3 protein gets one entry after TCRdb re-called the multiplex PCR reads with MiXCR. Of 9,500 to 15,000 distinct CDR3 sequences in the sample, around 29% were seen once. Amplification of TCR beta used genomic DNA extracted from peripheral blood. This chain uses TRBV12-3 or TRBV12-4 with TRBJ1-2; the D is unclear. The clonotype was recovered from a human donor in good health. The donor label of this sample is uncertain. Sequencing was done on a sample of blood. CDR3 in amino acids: CASSSRRMTNYGYTF. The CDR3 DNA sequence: TGTGCCAGCAGTTCACGACGGATGACTAACTATGGCTACACCTTC.